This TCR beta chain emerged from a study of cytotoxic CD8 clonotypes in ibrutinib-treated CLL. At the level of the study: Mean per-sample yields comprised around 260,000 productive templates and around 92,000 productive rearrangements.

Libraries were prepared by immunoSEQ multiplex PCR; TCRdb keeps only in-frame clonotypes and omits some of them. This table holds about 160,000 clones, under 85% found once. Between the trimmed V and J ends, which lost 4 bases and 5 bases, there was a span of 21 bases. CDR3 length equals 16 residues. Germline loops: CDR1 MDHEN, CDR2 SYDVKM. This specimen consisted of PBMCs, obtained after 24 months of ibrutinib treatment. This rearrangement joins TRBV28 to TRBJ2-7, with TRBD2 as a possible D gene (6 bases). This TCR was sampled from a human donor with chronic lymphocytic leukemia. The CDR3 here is CASSSTLGLGGDEQYF. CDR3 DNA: TGTGCCAGCAGTTCCACCCTTGGCCTGGGCGGGGACGAGCAGTACTTC.